Following are 20 T cell receptor beta chains from one sample sequenced in a study of blood T cell repertoires in COVID-19. Produced via immunoSEQ multiplex PCR; TCRdb's table is partial and in-frame only. Seen here are about 130,000 clones, less than 90% observed once, and the top ten hold 1.9%. Material for sequencing was peripheral blood. The receptors were sampled from a man in his 70s with acute or convalescent COVID-19.

The genes are TRBV10-3 and TRBJ2-2, with TRBD1 matching over 7 bases. CDR3 length equals 15 residues. Germline CDR1 reads ENHRY; CDR2 reads SYGVKD. J was trimmed by 6 bases and V by 5 bases; bases with no gene match: 9. The chain's CDR3 is CAISPDYRGPGELFF. The CDR3 region has the DNA TGTGCCATCAGTCCGGATTACAGGGGACCCGGGGAGCTGTTTTTT.

This clone occurred a few times. V usage is TRBV2 and J usage is TRBJ1-1, with 8 bases aligning to TRBD1. The CDR3 is 15 residues long. The V gene's germline CDR1 is SNHLY and CDR2 FYNNEI. V dropped 4 bases and J dropped 5; count of bases not matched to a gene: 9. CDR3 in DNA: TGTGCCAGCAGTGGGCGGACAGGGCGGAGGACTGAAGCTTTCTTT. Amino acid sequence: CASSGRTGRRTEAFF.

This rearrangement joins TRBV7-2 to TRBJ1-1, with unresolved D. The CDR3 runs 11 residues. The germline V gene has CDR1 SGHTA and CDR2 FQGNSA. With 5 bases removed from V and 10 bases from J, the gap between germline ends came to 11 bases. The CDR3 bases are TGTGCCAGCAGCGAGAGGGTACGAGCTTTCTTT. It translates to CASSERVRAFF.

V usage is TRBV3-1 (or the pseudogene TRBV3-2) and J usage is TRBJ2-3, with 8 bases that match TRBD2. There are 16 residues in the CDR3. CDR1 LGHDT and CDR2 YNNKEL come from the germline V gene (reference sequence). The V and J ends lost 3 bases and 5 bases, in that order; junction bases with no gene match: 10. The DNA of the CDR3 is TGTGCCAGCAGCCACCGTCGGGGGGGCCGGTTAGATACGCAGTATTTT. Translation gives CASSHRRGGRLDTQYF.

This rearrangement joins TRBV14 to TRBJ1-2; 9 nucleotides align to TRBD1. Unmatched junction bases numbered 3, after V lost 2 bases and J lost 2 bases. The CDR3 covers 15 residues. Germline assignment: CDR1 SGHDN and CDR2 FVKESK. The CDR3 spells CASSQTGGKNYGYTF. In nucleotides, the CDR3 is TGTGCCAGCAGCCAAACAGGGGGCAAAAACTATGGCTACACCTTC.

The V call is TRBV6-5, the J call TRBJ2-1; no firm D call. Trimming pared 2 bases from V and 6 bases from J, leaving 5 bases between. The CDR3 has 12 amino acids. Per germline, CDR1 MNHEY and CDR2 SVGAGI. CDR3 bases: TGTGCCAGCAGTTACCCCGGCAATGAGCAGTTCTTC. Protein product: CASSYPGNEQFF.

This sequence joins TRBV18 and TRBJ2-7; 10 bases align to TRBD2. CDR1 is KGHSH, CDR2 LQKENI, per germline. V gave up 2 bases and J gave up 1 base; unmatched junction bases: 8. The CDR3 consists of 17 residues. The CDR3 protein is CASSPSSGGAGSYEQYF. CDR3 nucleotides: TGTGCCAGCTCACCATCCAGCGGGGGGGCCGGTTCCTACGAGCAGTACTTC.

The chain couples TRBV27 to TRBJ2-1; TRBD2 matches at 9 bases. This CDR3 contains 20 residues. Germline CDR1 and CDR2: MNHEY and SMNVEV (reference sequence). V shed 3 bases and J 3 bases; nucleotides not matched to a gene: 18. The CDR3 here is CASSFSNAGAGGPFYNEQFF. Written as DNA, the CDR3 is TGTGCCAGCAGTTTCTCCAATGCCGGGGCGGGGGGGCCATTCTACAATGAGCAGTTCTTC.

This chain connects TRBV5-5 to TRBJ2-3; tentatively, D is TRBD1 (5 bases). The CDR3 covers 14 residues. V gave up 1 base and J gave up 6 bases, with 12 bases separating them. Germline V CDR1 and CDR2: SGHKS, YYEKEE (reference sequence). The CDR3 coding sequence is TGTGCCAGCAGCTTGAAGGGGAATGGGGATACGCAGTATTTT. Translation gives CASSLKGNGDTQYF.

This chain links TRBV5-1 with TRBJ2-7; D uncertain. V dropped 4 bases and J dropped 2 bases, with 13 bases sitting between them. CDR1 and CDR2 from the germline V gene are SGHRS and YFSETQ. This CDR3 contains 14 residues. Here the CDR3 reads CASSPSGQTYEQYF. CDR3 in DNA: TGCGCCAGCAGCCCGAGTGGGCAAACCTACGAGCAGTACTTC.

In its sample, this clone was seen a few times. The chain uses TRBV27 and TRBJ1-1; 7 bases agree with TRBD1. V shed 6 bases, J shed 6 bases, and the junction held 4 bases outside the gene matches. In germline, CDR1 is MNHEY, CDR2 SMNVEV (reference sequence). The CDR3 has 12 amino acids. CDR3: CASSLQGSEAFF. Written as DNA, the CDR3 is TGTGCCAGCAGCCTACAGGGGTCTGAAGCTTTCTTT.

The V call is TRBV15, the J call TRBJ1-5; TRBD1 matches 8 bases. V was pared by 5 bases and J by 8 bases, with 8 bases of the junction left unmatched. This CDR3 spans 14 amino acids. Per germline, CDR1 LNHNV and CDR2 YYDKDF (reference sequence). The CDR3 region is CATSRQGAEEPQHF. The CDR3 DNA is TGTGCCACCAGCCGTCAGGGGGCTGAGGAGCCCCAGCATTTT.

This rearrangement joins TRBV19 to TRBJ1-5, with 9 nucleotides matching TRBD1. Trimming at V came to 5 bases and at J to 7 bases, leaving 6 bases not matched to a gene. Germline V gives CDR1 LNHDA, CDR2 SQIVND (reference sequence). The CDR3 totals 14 residues. The chain's CDR3 is CASSEQGAKQPQHF. DNA for the CDR3: TGTGCCAGTAGTGAACAGGGGGCAAAACAGCCCCAGCATTTT.

CDR3 DNA sequence: TGCGCCAGCAGCTTGTTCGGTGCGCGCGAGCAGTACTTC. It encodes CASSLFGAREQYF. V gene TRBV5-1 combines with J gene TRBJ2-7; D remains unclear. Trimming pared 1 base from V and 6 bases from J, leaving 11 bases between. Per the germline V gene, CDR1 is SGHRS and CDR2 is YFSETQ. The CDR3 is 13 residues long.

This clone was observed a handful of times. The V and J genes are TRBV6-1 and TRBJ1-5, with TRBD1 as a possible D gene (5 bases). Germline assignment: CDR1 MNHNS and CDR2 SASEGT. Trimming took off 2 bases at V and 1 base at J, with 12 bases between the two ends. This CDR3 is built from 16 residues. In DNA, the CDR3 is TGTGCCAGCAGTGAATCCTGGGGCACGAGCAATCAGCCCCAGCATTTT. Its translation is CASSESWGTSNQPQHF.

The chain recombines TRBV4-1 with TRBJ1-2, with 7 nucleotides matching TRBD1. The CDR3 consists of 14 residues. Germline V CDR1 and CDR2: MGHRA, YSYEKL. V lost 3 bases to trimming and J lost 5 bases; unmatched junction nucleotides: 6. Here the CDR3 DNA reads TGCGCCAGCAGCCATAAGGGGGCGTTATATGGCTACACCTTC. Its protein product is CASSHKGALYGYTF.

The chain couples TRBV28 to TRBJ1-2; 10 positions agree with TRBD1. With V trimmed by 6 bases and J by 8 bases, 9 bases remained unmatched. Germline values: CDR1 MDHEN, CDR2 SYDVKM. This CDR3 is built from 14 residues. Here the CDR3 DNA reads TGTGCCAGCAGCACAACCGGGACAGGGGAAGGCTACACCTTC. It specifies CASSTTGTGEGYTF.

This clone turned up a few times. The rearrangement uses TRBV11-2 and TRBJ2-7; TRBD1 agrees at 12 bases. V lost 4 bases to trimming and J lost 4 bases; unmatched junction nucleotides: 8. From germline, CDR1 is SGHAT and CDR2 FQNNGV. The CDR3 spans 16 residues. CDR3 region: CASSWGTGGIKYEQYF. CDR3 nucleotides: TGTGCCAGCAGCTGGGGGACAGGGGGCATTAAATACGAGCAGTACTTC.

Only a few counts were recorded for this clone. The chain employs TRBV5-1 and TRBJ1-2, with TRBD1 as a possible D gene (5 bases). The CDR3 is 14 amino acids. With 5 bases removed from V and 5 bases from J, the gap between germline ends came to 16 bases. Germline CDR1 reads SGHRS; CDR2 reads YFSETQ. The CDR3, as DNA: TGCGCCAGCAGGTTGAGGGCAGGGCGGTATGGCTACACCTTC. This sequence encodes CASRLRAGRYGYTF.

The rearrangement links TRBV2 to TRBJ2-1, with 8 nucleotides matching TRBD2. In germline, CDR1 is SNHLY, CDR2 FYNNEI. V lost 6 bases and J lost 1; bases outside the gene matches: 8. This CDR3 comprises 16 residues. CDR3 protein: CASRTGTSRSYNEQFF. The CDR3 DNA follows: TGTGCCAGCAGGACGGGGACTAGTCGGTCCTACAATGAGCAGTTCTTC. The full variable domain, its missing parts supplied by reference TRBV2 and TRBJ2-1, is EPEVTQTPSHQVTQMGQEVILRCVPISNHLYFYWYRQILGQKVEFLVSFYNNEISEKSEIFDDQFSVERPDGSNFTLKIRSTKLEDSAMYFCASRTGTSRSYNEQFFGPGTRLTVL.